Each of the 27 T cell receptor beta chains below was sequenced from the same sample in a study of PD-L1 blockade in urothelial cancer. Time point: peripheral blood 6 weeks after treatment start. Profiling relied on immunoSEQ multiplex PCR, and the TCRdb table lists in-frame clones only, not all of them. The sample carries tens of thousands of clones, roughly 84% recorded once. The material was PBMCs, obtained around atezolizumab (anti-PD-L1) treatment. Receptors were obtained from a man in his 70s with urothelial cancer.

The V and J genes are TRBV5-6 and TRBJ1-5; D unclear. V lost 0 bases and J 8 bases, leaving 9 bases between the germline ends. Germline V gene data show CDR1 as SGHDT and CDR2 as YYEEEE. The CDR3 is 13 amino acids. The CDR3 region has the DNA TGTGCCAGCAGCTTGGTGGGAGACGAGCCCCAGCATTTT. Protein: CASSLVGDEPQHF.

The chain combines TRBV29-1 with TRBJ2-7; the D gene is possibly TRBD1 (8 bases). From germline, CDR1 is SQVTM and CDR2 ANQGSEA. This CDR3 region has 13 residues. V was shortened by 6 bases and J by 9 bases, with 21 bases between the two germline ends. The CDR3 nucleotides are TGCAGCGTCTCACAGGGGGGGTCTTCGGTGCAGTACTTC. This encodes CSVSQGGSSVQYF.

The CDR3 nucleotides are TGCGCCAGCAAGAGCTTCCACCGAAATTACACAGATACGCAGTATTTT. It codes for CASKSFHRNYTDTQYF. The rearrangement joins TRBV5-1 to TRBJ2-3; D is ambiguous. This CDR3 region has 16 residues. Trimming pared 6 bases from V and 2 bases from J, leaving 19 bases between. Germline lookup yields CDR1 SGHRS and CDR2 YFSETQ.

This clone appeared once. V and J are TRBV5-1 and TRBJ2-1; D call uncertain. Trimming shortened V by 4 bases and J by 6 bases, and 11 bases separated the two germline ends. This CDR3 comprises 13 residues. Germline values: CDR1 SGHRS, CDR2 YFSETQ. The CDR3 nucleotides read TGCGCCAGCAGCACTGGGTCGGGCAATGAGCAGTTCTTC. This gives the protein CASSTGSGNEQFF. The complete variable domain, with remaining parts taken from reference TRBV5-1 and TRBJ2-1, reads KAGVTQTPRYLIKTRGQQVTLSCSPISGHRSVSWYQQTPGQGLQFLFEYFSETQRNKGNFPGRFSGRQFSNSRSEMNVSTLELGDSALYLCASSTGSGNEQFFGPGTRLTVL.

The rearrangement joins TRBV11-2 to TRBJ2-2, with 8 bases matching TRBD1. The V gene's germline CDR1 is SGHAT and CDR2 FQNNGV. Trimming took 5 bases from V and 3 from J; bases not matched to a gene: 8. The CDR3 loop spans 16 amino acids. CDR3 amino acids: CASSPTPTGDTGELFF. For the CDR3, the DNA is TGTGCCAGCAGCCCAACCCCGACAGGGGACACCGGGGAGCTGTTTTTT. The full variable domain, completed using reference TRBV11-2 and TRBJ2-2, is EAGVAQSPRYKIIEKRQSVAFWCNPISGHATLYWYQQILGQGPKLLIQFQNNGVVDDSQLPKDRFSAERLKGVDSTLKIQPAKLEDSAVYLCASSPTPTGDTGELFFGEGSRLTVL.

The chain uses TRBV5-4 and TRBJ1-1; a possible D gene is TRBD1 (6 bases). Germline V gene sequence: CDR1 SGHNT, CDR2 YYREEE (reference sequence). V was cut by 6 bases and J by 3 bases, with 18 bases left in between. This CDR3 has 15 amino acids. The CDR3 region is CASTSREQGYTEAFF. The CDR3 DNA sequence: TGTGCCAGCACCTCCCGGGAACAGGGTTACACTGAAGCTTTCTTT.

V is TRBV6-5 and J is TRBJ2-1; 8 bases agree with TRBD2. V shed 10 bases and J 4 bases; nucleotides not matched to a gene: 9. The CDR3 covers 14 residues. CDR1 and CDR2 from the germline V gene are MNHEY and SVGAGI. Here the CDR3 DNA reads TGTGCCACTCAAGCGGGGGATGATTACAATGAGCAGTTCTTC. It translates to CATQAGDDYNEQFF.

A few counts support this clone. The CDR3 DNA sequence: TGTGCCAGCAGTTTGGGGACAGTTTCCTACGAGCAGTACTTC. Translated: CASSLGTVSYEQYF. The gene calls are TRBV27 and TRBJ2-7, with 7 bases lining up with TRBD1. The V segment lost 3 bases and the J segment 1 base; nucleotides outside the gene matches: 3. The CDR3 spans 14 residues. Germline-derived CDR1 and CDR2 are MNHEY and SMNVEV (reference sequence).

In this sample, this clone turned up a few times. The rearrangement uses TRBV15 and TRBJ2-7, with D possibly matching TRBD1 (5 bases). Germline-derived CDR1 and CDR2 are LNHNV and YYDKDF (reference sequence). This CDR3 is built from 13 residues. Trimming cost V 6 bases and J 1 base, with 10 bases left between them. Written as DNA, the CDR3 is TGTGCCACCAGTGCAGGGCAGTCCTACGAGCAGTACTTC. It codes for CATSAGQSYEQYF.

V gene TRBV30 combines with J gene TRBJ2-3; 7 bases are a match to TRBD2. Germline V CDR1 and CDR2: GTSNPN, SVGIG (reference sequence). J was trimmed by 3 bases and V by 3 bases; bases with no gene match: 9. CDR3 length equals 15 residues. CDR3 bases: TGTGCCTGGAGATATGGACGGGGGGAAACAGATACGCAGTATTTT. Its protein is CAWRYGRGETDTQYF.

The rearrangement uses TRBV19 and TRBJ1-1, with D possibly being TRBD1 (5 bases). Trimming cost V 2 bases and J 10 bases, with 20 bases left between them. This CDR3 has 15 amino acids. CDR1 is LNHDA and CDR2 is SQIVND in the germline V gene (reference sequence). The CDR3 sequence is CASSIWGLDNFGAFF. The CDR3 DNA reads as TGTGCCAGTAGTATATGGGGCTTGGACAACTTTGGAGCTTTCTTT.

This clone was found a few times. This chain links TRBV5-6 with TRBJ2-3; 9 bases map to TRBD2. Germline loops: CDR1 SGHDT, CDR2 YYEEEE. The V gene end was trimmed by 4 bases and the J gene end by 0 bases; junction bases not matched to a gene: 6. This CDR3 spans 16 amino acids. Here the CDR3 DNA reads TGTGCCAGCAGCCCTGGACTAGCGACTAGCACAGATACGCAGTATTTT. The encoded protein is CASSPGLATSTDTQYF.

V gene TRBV5-5 combines with J gene TRBJ2-3; TRBD2 matches 9 bases. Germline assignment: CDR1 SGHKS and CDR2 YYEKEE (reference sequence). This CDR3 region has 15 residues. The ends lost 2 bases at V and 5 bases at J; junction bases unmatched: 6. The CDR3 region is CASSLLAGAQDTQYF. Written as DNA, the CDR3 is TGTGCCAGCAGCTTATTAGCGGGAGCTCAAGATACGCAGTATTTT.

This clone was seen more than once but under ten times. The chain uses TRBV7-9 and TRBJ2-7; the match to TRBD1 covers 7 bases. J was trimmed by 0 bases and V by 4 bases; bases with no gene match: 6. The CDR3 consists of 15 residues. Germline values: CDR1 SEHNR, CDR2 FQNEAQ (reference sequence). The CDR3 region is CASSSDRESSYEQYF. CDR3 nucleotide sequence: TGTGCCAGCAGCTCCGACAGGGAGAGCTCCTACGAGCAGTACTTC.

The chain uses TRBV5-1 and TRBJ2-5; 8 nucleotides match TRBD2. Trimming took 5 bases from V and 3 from J; bases not matched to a gene: 3. Germline V CDR1 and CDR2: SGHRS, YFSETQ. The CDR3 spans 13 residues. The DNA of the CDR3 is TGCGCCAGCAGACTAGCGGACAAAGAGACCCAGTACTTC. Translated, it gives CASRLADKETQYF. Using reference TRBV5-1 and TRBJ2-5 for the parts outside the CDR3, the full variable domain is KAGVTQTPRYLIKTRGQQVTLSCSPISGHRSVSWYQQTPGQGLQFLFEYFSETQRNKGNFPGRFSGRQFSNSRSEMNVSTLELGDSALYLCASRLADKETQYFGPGTRLLVL.

V gene TRBV4-2 combines with J gene TRBJ2-7; TRBD2 agrees at 10 bases. The germline V gene has CDR1 LGHNA and CDR2 YNFKEQ. Unmatched junction bases numbered 6, after V lost 4 bases and J lost 3 bases. The CDR3 contains 15 residues. In DNA form, the CDR3 reads TGTGCCAGCAGCCGAGGGACTAGCGCGATCTACGAGCAGTACTTC. Encoded protein: CASSRGTSAIYEQYF.

This chain connects TRBV7-9 to TRBJ1-2; no definite D call. Germline CDR1 SEHNR, CDR2 FQNEAQ (reference sequence). Trimming pared 3 bases from V and 3 bases from J, leaving 5 bases between. This CDR3 contains 12 residues. CDR3 coding DNA: TGTGCCAGCAGCTTTACGGACTATGGCTACACCTTC. The encoded protein is CASSFTDYGYTF.

The chain uses TRBV5-1 and TRBJ2-5; 12 positions agree with TRBD1. This CDR3 contains 16 residues. V shed 4 bases and J 5 bases; nucleotides not matched to a gene: 9. Germline V gene data show CDR1 as SGHRS and CDR2 as YFSETQ. The CDR3 sequence is CASSRTGTGGAETQYF. The CDR3, as DNA: TGCGCCAGCAGCCGGACCGGGACAGGGGGCGCGGAGACCCAGTACTTC.

This chain uses TRBV19 with TRBJ2-7; 10 nucleotides match TRBD2. J gave up 4 bases and V 5 bases, and 5 bases lay outside the gene matches. Per the germline V gene, CDR1 is LNHDA and CDR2 is SQIVND (reference sequence). This CDR3 region has 14 residues. The CDR3 nucleotides are TGTGCCAGTAGTTCGACTAGCGGGCTTTACGAGCAGTACTTC. Its translation is CASSSTSGLYEQYF.

The chain joins TRBV27 to TRBJ2-7; possibly TRBD1 for D (6 bases). The CDR3 has 15 residues. Trimming removed 3 bases at V and 0 bases at J, with 12 bases between. Germline V CDR1 and CDR2: MNHEY, SMNVEV (reference sequence). The CDR3 loop is CASSFGTGLSYEQYF. For the CDR3, the DNA is TGTGCCAGCAGTTTCGGAACAGGGCTCTCCTACGAGCAGTACTTC.

J is TRBJ2-1 and V is TRBV5-1; D not resolved. Trimming took 4 bases from V and 8 from J, leaving 19 bases between them. This CDR3 has 15 residues. Germline lookup yields CDR1 SGHRS and CDR2 YFSETQ. Written as DNA, the CDR3 is TGCGCCAGCAGCCCCGGCGGAGAGGCTTCGGATGAGCAGTTCTTC. The encoded protein is CASSPGGEASDEQFF.

In DNA form, the CDR3 reads TGTGCCAGCAGACCCGGACTAGCGGGAGGAGGAGAGCAGTTCTTC. It is translated as CASRPGLAGGGEQFF. V is TRBV6-6 and J is TRBJ2-1, with 14 bases that match TRBD2. With V trimmed by 6 bases and J by 10 bases, 8 bases remained unmatched. Germline V gene sequence: CDR1 MNHNY, CDR2 SVGAGI (reference sequence). This CDR3 has 15 amino acids.

A single count supports this clone. The chain joins TRBV10-1 to TRBJ2-1; TRBD2 agrees at 7 bases. The CDR3 runs 16 residues. V lost 3 bases and J lost 4; bases outside the gene matches: 9. The germline CDR1 and CDR2 sequences are WNHNN and SYGVQD (reference sequence). CDR3 coding DNA: TGCGCCAGCAGTGAACGATGGGCTAGCGGTTACAATGAGCAGTTCTTC. This encodes CASSERWASGYNEQFF.

The chain couples TRBV5-1 to TRBJ2-3; tentative D call: TRBD1 (5 bases). Trimming removed 4 bases from V and 3 bases from J, with 21 bases in between. This CDR3 region has 17 residues. The germline gives CDR1 SGHRS, CDR2 YFSETQ. CDR3 coding DNA: TGCGCCAGCAGCCGTCGACAGTCGATCCGAAGGACAGATACGCAGTATTTT. It yields the protein CASSRRQSIRRTDTQYF.

V is TRBV6-1 and J is TRBJ2-2; D might be TRBD2 (5 bases). Trimming took 10 bases from V and 5 from J, leaving 11 bases between them. This CDR3 has 12 residues. Looked up from germline, CDR1 is MNHNS and CDR2 is SASEGT. The CDR3: CATPSGTGELFF. CDR3 DNA: TGTGCCACCCCGTCGGGAACCGGGGAGCTGTTTTTT.

The V call is TRBV28, the J call TRBJ1-2; 7 bases are shared with TRBD1. The V segment lost 6 bases and the J segment 8 bases; nucleotides outside the gene matches: 6. This CDR3 spans 12 amino acids. The germline CDR1 and CDR2 sequences are MDHEN and SYDVKM. Written as DNA, the CDR3 is TGTGCCAGCAGCGACAGGGCCTCCGGCTACACCTTC. Encoded protein: CASSDRASGYTF.

The chain is built from TRBV11-2 and TRBJ2-1; D uncertain. Trimming took 8 bases from V and 0 from J, leaving 11 bases between them. This CDR3 is built from 14 residues. Germline V gives CDR1 SGHAT, CDR2 FQNNGV. CDR3 sequence reads: CASGQTSSYNEQFF. Here the CDR3 DNA reads TGTGCCAGCGGGCAGACCAGCTCCTACAATGAGCAGTTCTTC.